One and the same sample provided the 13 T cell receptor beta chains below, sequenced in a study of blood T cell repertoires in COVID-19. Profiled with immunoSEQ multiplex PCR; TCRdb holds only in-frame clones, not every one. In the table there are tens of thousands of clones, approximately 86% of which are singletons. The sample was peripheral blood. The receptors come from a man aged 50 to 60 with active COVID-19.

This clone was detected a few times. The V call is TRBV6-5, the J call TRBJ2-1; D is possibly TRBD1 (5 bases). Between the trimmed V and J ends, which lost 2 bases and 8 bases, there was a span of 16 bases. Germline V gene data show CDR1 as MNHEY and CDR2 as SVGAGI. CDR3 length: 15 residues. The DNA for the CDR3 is TGTGCCAGCAGTTACGTCCAGGGATCGGTCTATGAGCAGTTCTTC. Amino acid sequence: CASSYVQGSVYEQFF.

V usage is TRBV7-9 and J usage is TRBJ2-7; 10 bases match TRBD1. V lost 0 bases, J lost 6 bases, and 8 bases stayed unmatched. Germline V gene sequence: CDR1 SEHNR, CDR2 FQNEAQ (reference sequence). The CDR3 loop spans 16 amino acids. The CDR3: CASSLAGQGFLREQYV. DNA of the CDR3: TGTGCCAGCAGCTTAGCGGGACAGGGGTTTCTACGCGAGCAGTACGTC.

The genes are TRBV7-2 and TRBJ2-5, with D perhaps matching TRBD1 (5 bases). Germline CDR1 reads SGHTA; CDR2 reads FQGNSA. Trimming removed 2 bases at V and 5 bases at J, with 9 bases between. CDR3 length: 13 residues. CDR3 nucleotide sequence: TGTGCCAGCAGCTTACAGGGCGCGGAGACCCAGTACTTC. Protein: CASSLQGAETQYF.

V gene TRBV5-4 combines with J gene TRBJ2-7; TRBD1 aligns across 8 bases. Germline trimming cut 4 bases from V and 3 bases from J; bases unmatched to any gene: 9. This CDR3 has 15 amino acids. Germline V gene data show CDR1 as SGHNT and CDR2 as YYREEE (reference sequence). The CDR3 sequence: CASSPPDRVVYEQYF. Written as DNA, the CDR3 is TGTGCCAGCAGCCCGCCGGACAGGGTAGTCTACGAGCAGTACTTC.

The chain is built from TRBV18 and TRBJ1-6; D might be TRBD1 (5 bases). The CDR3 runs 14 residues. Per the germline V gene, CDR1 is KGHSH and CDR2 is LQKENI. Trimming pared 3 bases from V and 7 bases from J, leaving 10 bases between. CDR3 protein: CASSPATDNSPLHF. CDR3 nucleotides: TGTGCCAGCTCACCGGCGACAGACAATTCACCCCTCCACTTT.

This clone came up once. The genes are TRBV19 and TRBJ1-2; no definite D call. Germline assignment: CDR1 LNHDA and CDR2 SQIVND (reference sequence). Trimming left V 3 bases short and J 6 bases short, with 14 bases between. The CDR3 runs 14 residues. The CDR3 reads CASSIRPDSHGYTF. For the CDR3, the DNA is TGTGCCAGTAGTATTAGGCCTGACTCACATGGCTACACCTTC.

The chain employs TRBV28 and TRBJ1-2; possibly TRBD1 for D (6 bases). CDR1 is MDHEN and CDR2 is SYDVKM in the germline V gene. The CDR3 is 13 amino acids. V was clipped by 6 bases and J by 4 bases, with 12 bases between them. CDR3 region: CASSRTDLYGYTF. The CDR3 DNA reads TGTGCCAGCAGCAGGACAGACCTCTATGGCTACACCTTC.

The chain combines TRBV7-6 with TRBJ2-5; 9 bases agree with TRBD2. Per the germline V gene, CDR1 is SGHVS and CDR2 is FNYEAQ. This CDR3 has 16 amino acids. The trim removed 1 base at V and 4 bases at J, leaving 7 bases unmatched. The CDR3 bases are TGTGCCAGCAGCTTAGGGTTAGCGGGAGTTGGAGAGACCCAGTACTTC. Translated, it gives CASSLGLAGVGETQYF. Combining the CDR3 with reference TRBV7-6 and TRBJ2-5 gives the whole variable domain GAGVSQSPRYKVTKRGQDVALRCDPISGHVSLYWYRQALGQGPEFLTYFNYEAQQDKSGLPNDRFSAERPEGSISTLTIQRTEQRDSAMYRCASSLGLAGVGETQYFGPGTRLLVL.

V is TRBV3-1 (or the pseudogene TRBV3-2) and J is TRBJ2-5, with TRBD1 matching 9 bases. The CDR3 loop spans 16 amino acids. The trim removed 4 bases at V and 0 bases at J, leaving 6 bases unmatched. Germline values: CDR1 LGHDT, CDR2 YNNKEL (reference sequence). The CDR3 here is CASSPGDRGNQETQYF. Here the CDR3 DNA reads TGTGCCAGCAGCCCGGGAGACAGGGGGAACCAAGAGACCCAGTACTTC.

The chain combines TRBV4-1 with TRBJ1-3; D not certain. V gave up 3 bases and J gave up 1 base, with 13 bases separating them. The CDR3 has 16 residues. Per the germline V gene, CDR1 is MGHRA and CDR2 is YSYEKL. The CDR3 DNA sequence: TGCGCCAGCAGCCAGTTTGAGGGTATGTCTGGAAACACCATATATTTT. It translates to CASSQFEGMSGNTIYF.

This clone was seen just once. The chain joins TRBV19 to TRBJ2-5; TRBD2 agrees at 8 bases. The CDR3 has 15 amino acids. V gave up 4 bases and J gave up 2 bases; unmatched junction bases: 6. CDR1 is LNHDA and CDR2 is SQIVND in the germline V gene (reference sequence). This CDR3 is CASSSLSGGQETQYF. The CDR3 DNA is TGTGCCAGTAGTAGTCTATCGGGGGGGCAAGAGACCCAGTACTTC.

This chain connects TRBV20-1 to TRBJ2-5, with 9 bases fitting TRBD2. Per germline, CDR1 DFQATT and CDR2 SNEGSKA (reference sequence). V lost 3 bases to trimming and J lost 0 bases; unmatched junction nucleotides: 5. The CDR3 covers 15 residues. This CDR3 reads CSASLGTSHQETQYF. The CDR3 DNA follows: TGCAGTGCTAGTCTAGGGACTAGCCACCAAGAGACCCAGTACTTC.

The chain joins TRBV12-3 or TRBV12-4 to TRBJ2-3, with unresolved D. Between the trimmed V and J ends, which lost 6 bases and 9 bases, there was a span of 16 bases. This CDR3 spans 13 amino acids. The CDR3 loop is CASSPSTVKTQYF. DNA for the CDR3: TGTGCCAGCAGCCCTTCTACCGTCAAAACGCAGTATTTT.